A single sample gave rise to the 2 T cell receptor beta chains below, sequenced in a study of cytomegalovirus exposure and HLA in healthy donors. PCR primers comprised 60 Vbeta and 13 Jbeta primers. Sequencing used immunoSEQ multiplex PCR; TCRdb keeps in-frame clones, though not all of them. Here the sample spans around 140,000 clones, roughly 75% being singletons. The sample comprised PBMCs. Receptors were obtained from a female donor in good health and CMV-seronegative.

This sequence joins TRBV5-1 and TRBJ2-5; 13 nucleotides match TRBD2. J lost 2 bases, V lost 0 bases, and 1 base had no gene match. The germline gives CDR1 SGHRS, CDR2 YFSETQ. This CDR3 spans 16 amino acids. This chain's CDR3 is CASSLGGLAGQETQYF. The CDR3 region has the DNA TGCGCCAGCAGCTTGGGGGGACTAGCGGGACAAGAGACCCAGTACTTC.

CDR3 coding DNA: TGTGCCAGCAGCGTTGACTCAGCCACAGATACGCAGTATTTT. Protein: CASSVDSATDTQYF. The V gene is TRBV9, the J gene TRBJ2-3; D is unresolved. Trimming left V 2 bases short and J 2 bases short, with 9 bases between. This CDR3 spans 14 amino acids. CDR1 SGDLS and CDR2 YYNGEE come from the germline V gene.